This TCR beta chain was profiled in a study of cytomegalovirus exposure and HLA in healthy donors. Study as a whole: One earlier analysis, a look at about 179 million T cells, found 100 million to 130 million unique TCR beta sequences.

This CDR3 contains 13 residues. The J segment lost 2 bases and the V segment lost 10 bases, leaving 3 bases of the junction unmatched. Looked up from germline, CDR1 is MNHEY and CDR2 is SMNVEV (reference sequence). In its sample, this clone was seen once. The PCR made use of 60 Vbeta and 13 Jbeta primers. Sequenced by immunoSEQ multiplex PCR; TCRdb stores in-frame clones only, minus some. The top ten clones hold 2.8% of a sample with some 150,000 clones, about 71% of them seen once. What was sequenced was PBMCs. This clonotype was obtained from a woman aged 30 to 39 in good health and CMV-seronegative. The chain couples TRBV27 to TRBJ2-7, with 12 bases identical to TRBD1. The CDR3, as DNA: TGTGCCACCGGGACAGGGGGCACCTACGAGCAGTACTTC. It encodes CATGTGGTYEQYF.